This paragraph reports one T cell receptor beta chain. The V gene lost 0 bases and the J gene lost 2 bases, with 10 bases spanning the gap. Germline CDR1 MGHRA, CDR2 YSYEKL. This CDR3 spans 15 amino acids. Authors' analysis steps: Reference gene primer amplification gave estimated nucleated cell counts. Some clones are missing from TCRdb's copy, which holds only in-frame ones; the method was immunoSEQ multiplex PCR. Clone size and V and J calls were adopted from that table, with D and trimming inferred from the DNA. This sample has 450,000 or so clones; roughly 88% occur once, and the top ten carry about 0.63%. What the recovered Cohort 3 donors had was two negative PCRs, clearance, or symptom resolution. These data are taken from a study of blood T cell repertoires in COVID-19. At the level of the study: Italy, Spain and the United States were the sources of the convalescent and acute COVID-19 samples.

V is TRBV4-1 and J is TRBJ2-5; D is perhaps TRBD2 (7 bases). The source is a man aged 18 to 30 who had recovered from COVID-19. Sequencing was done on a sample of PBMCs or T cells enriched from blood (not recorded which). CDR3 coding DNA: TGCGCCAGCAGCCAAGACAGGGGAGGGCAAGAGACCCAGTACTTC. Its protein product is CASSQDRGGQETQYF.